Presented here are 18 T cell receptor beta chains from one specimen sequenced in a study of shared clonotypes between healthy human individuals. The data were produced by immunoSEQ multiplex PCR, yet TCRdb's version contains in-frame clones alone and is incomplete. The data hold more than 500,000 clones, with about 96% observed a single time. Sequenced input: naive CD4+ T cells sorted from blood. Noted subset: CD45RA+ positively selected. Receptors were obtained from a woman aged 25 to 39 in good health.

The chain joins TRBV29-1 to TRBJ2-7; TRBD2 aligns across 9 bases. CDR3 size: 13 residues. CDR1 and CDR2 (germline): SQVTM, ANQGSEA. Germline trimming cut 7 bases from V and 3 bases from J; bases unmatched to any gene: 7. The CDR3, as DNA: TGCAGCGGTAGGGGTAGCGGGAGCTACGAGCAGTACTTC. Translating it yields CSGRGSGSYEQYF.

The chain recombines TRBV14 with TRBJ2-5; TRBD2 matches at 8 bases. The germline gives CDR1 SGHDN, CDR2 FVKESK. This CDR3 spans 14 amino acids. The trim removed 1 base at V and 7 bases at J, leaving 5 bases unmatched. This chain's CDR3 is CASSQAAGGGTQYF. Written as DNA, the CDR3 is TGTGCCAGCAGCCAAGCGGCGGGGGGCGGGACCCAGTACTTC.

The chain carries TRBV7-8 and TRBJ1-1; 7 bases line up with TRBD1. CDR3 length equals 15 residues. The V and J ends lost 3 bases and 8 bases, in that order; junction bases with no gene match: 12. CDR1 is SGHVS and CDR2 is FQNEAQ in the germline V gene. The CDR3 region is CASSFPGTEITEAFF. Written as DNA, the CDR3 is TGTGCCAGCAGCTTCCCCGGGACAGAGATTACCGAAGCTTTCTTT.

This clone was detected once. The rearrangement links TRBV18 to TRBJ2-3, with 11 bases fitting TRBD1. Losses at the gene ends were 1 base for V and 4 bases for J; bases not matched to a gene: 1. This CDR3 has 15 amino acids. Per the germline V gene, CDR1 is KGHSH and CDR2 is LQKENI. DNA of the CDR3: TGTGCCAGCTCACCACGGACAGGGGGCGCAGATACGCAGTATTTT. Translating it yields CASSPRTGGADTQYF.

Only a few counts were recorded for this clone. The rearrangement links TRBV10-2 to TRBJ1-2; 8 nucleotides align to TRBD1. Looked up from germline, CDR1 is WSHSY and CDR2 is SAAADI. The CDR3 is 12 amino acids. V lost 8 bases and J lost 4; bases outside the gene matches: 3. CDR3 residues: CASGDRSYGYTF. The CDR3 DNA is TGCGCCAGCGGGGACAGGAGCTATGGCTACACCTTC.

This clone was seen a handful of times. The chain carries TRBV5-5 and TRBJ1-5, with a possible D match to TRBD1 (5 bases). Looked up from germline, CDR1 is SGHKS and CDR2 is YYEKEE (reference sequence). Trimming removed 2 bases at V and 2 bases at J, with 5 bases between. The CDR3 is 13 amino acids. CDR3 nucleotide sequence: TGTGCCAGCAGCTTACAGGGCAATCAGCCCCAGCATTTT. Protein: CASSLQGNQPQHF. Filled out from reference TRBV5-5 and TRBJ1-5, the complete variable domain reads DAGVTQSPTHLIKTRGQQVTLRCSPISGHKSVSWYQQVLGQGPQFIFQYYEKEERGRGNFPDRFSARQFPNYSSELNVNALLLGDSALYLCASSLQGNQPQHFGDGTRLSIL.

This clone was observed a few times. The chain links TRBV18 to TRBJ1-2; the D is unclear. The V end lost 6 bases, the J end lost 3 bases, and 11 bases lay between the germline ends. Germline CDR1 KGHSH, CDR2 LQKENI. The CDR3 loop spans 13 amino acids. The CDR3 spells CASSEGKYYGYTF. CDR3 coding DNA: TGTGCCAGCTCCGAAGGAAAGTACTATGGCTACACCTTC. Supplemented by reference TRBV18 and TRBJ1-2, the full variable domain reads NAGVMQNPRHLVRRRGQEARLRCSPMKGHSHVYWYRQLPEEGLKFMVYLQKENIIDESGMPKERFSAEFPKEGPSILRIQQVVRGDSAAYFCASSEGKYYGYTFGSGTRLTVV.

The chain has TRBV28 and TRBJ2-1, with no clear D. The CDR3 covers 12 residues. The V end was cut by 10 bases, the J end by 3 bases, with 10 bases between. Per the germline V gene, CDR1 is MDHEN and CDR2 is SYDVKM. CDR3 nucleotides: TGTGCCATCTTGACGGACTACAATGAGCAGTTCTTC. It codes for CAILTDYNEQFF. Looking up the rest from reference TRBV28 and TRBJ2-1 gives the full variable domain: DVKVTQSSRYLVKRTGEKVFLECVQDMDHENMFWYRQDPGLGLRLIYFSYDVKMKEKGDIPEGYSVSREKKERFSLILESASTNQTSMYLCAILTDYNEQFFGPGTRLTVL.

This chain links TRBV9 with TRBJ2-5; 11 bases map to TRBD2. Matching the DNA end better, TRBJ2-7 makes the J call doubtful. CDR3 length: 14 amino acids. Germline CDR1 is SGDLS and CDR2 is YYNGEE. CDR3 bases: TGTGCCAGCAGCGGTAGCGGGAGGGCCCGCGAGCAGTACTTC. Translated, it gives CASSGSGRAREQYF.

The rearrangement uses TRBV27 and TRBJ1-2; D call uncertain. In germline, CDR1 is MNHEY, CDR2 SMNVEV (reference sequence). The V gene lost 5 bases and the J gene lost 5 bases, with 18 bases spanning the gap. The CDR3 has 15 residues. The CDR3 protein is CASSPWAARRYGYTF. For the CDR3, the DNA is TGTGCCAGCAGTCCATGGGCAGCTAGGAGGTATGGCTACACCTTC.

The chain joins TRBV14 to TRBJ2-5; TRBD2 is a possible D gene (5 bases). Germline assignment: CDR1 SGHDN and CDR2 FVKESK. V was pared by 0 bases and J by 5 bases, with 13 bases between. CDR3 length: 15 amino acids. The CDR3 sequence is CASSQEHAGSETQYF. The DNA for the CDR3 is TGTGCCAGCAGCCAAGAACATGCGGGTTCGGAGACCCAGTACTTC.

V gene TRBV9 combines with J gene TRBJ2-6; D uncertain. Germline-derived CDR1 and CDR2 are SGDLS and YYNGEE. Deletions cut 0 bases from V and 0 bases from J, with 7 bases between. The CDR3 totals 16 residues. CDR3 protein: CASSVGGLSGANVLTF. In nucleotides, the CDR3 is TGTGCCAGCAGCGTAGGGGGTCTCTCTGGGGCCAACGTCCTGACTTTC.

The chain uses TRBV18 and TRBJ1-2; D is possibly TRBD1 (5 bases). Germline V lookup: CDR1 KGHSH, CDR2 LQKENI. The length of the CDR3 is 14 residues. Deletions cut 3 bases from V and 0 bases from J, with 8 bases between. CDR3 sequence reads: CASSPGTANYGYTF. Written as DNA, the CDR3 is TGTGCCAGCTCACCGGGGACCGCTAACTATGGCTACACCTTC.

The chain recombines TRBV5-1 with TRBJ2-5; TRBD2 is a possible D gene (6 bases). Germline CDR1 and CDR2: SGHRS and YFSETQ. CDR3 size: 16 residues. Trimming took 3 bases from V and 7 from J, leaving 22 bases between them. DNA of the CDR3: TGCGCCAGCAGCTACCGTATAGCGGTACCCTCAAGGACCCAGTACTTC. It specifies CASSYRIAVPSRTQYF.

V usage is TRBV10-1 and J usage is TRBJ2-3, with 12 nucleotides matching TRBD2. The CDR3 sequence is 16 residues long. Losses at the gene ends were 4 bases for V and 3 bases for J; bases not matched to a gene: 5. Per germline, CDR1 WNHNN and CDR2 SYGVQD (reference sequence). DNA for the CDR3: TGCGCCAGCAGTGGCTTGACTAGCGGGAGTACAGATACGCAGTATTTT. It translates to CASSGLTSGSTDTQYF.

This chain joins TRBV7-3 and TRBJ2-1; 10 bases are a match to TRBD2. Trimming cost V 2 bases and J 15 bases; bases outside gene matches: 10. The CDR3 is 14 residues long. The germline V gene encodes CDR1 SGHTA and CDR2 FQGTGA. CDR3: CASSLSPSGSLLFF. CDR3 DNA: TGTGCCAGCAGCTTATCGCCTAGCGGGAGCTTGCTGTTCTTC. Together with reference TRBV7-3 and TRBJ2-1, the CDR3 gives the full variable domain: GAGVSQTPSNKVTEKGKYVELRCDPISGHTALYWYRQSLGQGPEFLIYFQGTGAADDSGLPNDRFFAVRPEGSVSTLKIQRTERGDSAVYLCASSLSPSGSLLFFGPGTRLTVL.

The chain uses TRBV7-2 and TRBJ2-7; D may be TRBD1 (6 bases). V was pared by 5 bases and J by 6 bases, with 17 bases between. Germline loops: CDR1 SGHTA, CDR2 FQGNSA. The CDR3 is made up of 14 amino acids. Here the CDR3 reads CASSPRTVSGEQYF. The DNA of the CDR3 is TGTGCCAGCAGCCCCAGGACAGTTTCGGGCGAGCAGTACTTC.

This clone has only one observation. This same CDR3 is encoded by further DNA sequences in the sample. The chain combines TRBV28 with TRBJ2-7; 9 nucleotides line up with TRBD2. CDR1 is MDHEN, CDR2 SYDVKM, per germline. V was pared by 2 bases and J by 5 bases, with 4 bases of the junction left unmatched. This CDR3 has 14 amino acids. This CDR3 is CASSLGLAGDEQYF. The CDR3 DNA is TGTGCCAGCAGTTTAGGGTTAGCGGGAGACGAGCAGTACTTC.